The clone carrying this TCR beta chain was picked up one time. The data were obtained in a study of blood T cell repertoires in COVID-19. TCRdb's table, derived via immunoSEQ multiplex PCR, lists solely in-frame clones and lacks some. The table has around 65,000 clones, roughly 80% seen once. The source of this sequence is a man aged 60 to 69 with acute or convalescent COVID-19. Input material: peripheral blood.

CDR3 nucleotide sequence: TGTGCCAGCAGTGCAGGGGGCACAGATACGCAGTATTTT. Translation: CASSAGGTDTQYF. The chain uses TRBV6-4 and TRBJ2-3; tentatively, D is TRBD1 (6 bases). The ends were cut back, 4 bases at V and 1 base at J, with 6 bases in the middle. The CDR3 is made up of 13 amino acids. Per the germline V gene, CDR1 is MRHNA and CDR2 is SNTAGT.